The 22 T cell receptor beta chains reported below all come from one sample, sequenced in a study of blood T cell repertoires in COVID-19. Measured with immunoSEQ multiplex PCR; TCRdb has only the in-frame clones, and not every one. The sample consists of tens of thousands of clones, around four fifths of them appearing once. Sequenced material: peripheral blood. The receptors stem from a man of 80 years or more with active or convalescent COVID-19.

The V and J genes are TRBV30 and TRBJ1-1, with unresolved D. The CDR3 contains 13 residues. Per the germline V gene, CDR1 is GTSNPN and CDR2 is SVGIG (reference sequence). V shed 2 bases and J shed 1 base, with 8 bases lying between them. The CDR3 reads CAWSLGWNTEAFF. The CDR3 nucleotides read TGTGCCTGGAGTCTGGGCTGGAACACTGAAGCTTTCTTT.

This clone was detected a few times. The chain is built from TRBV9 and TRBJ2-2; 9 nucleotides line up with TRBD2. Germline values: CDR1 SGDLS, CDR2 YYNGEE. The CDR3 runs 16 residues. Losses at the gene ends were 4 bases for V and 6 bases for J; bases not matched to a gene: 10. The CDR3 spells CASSPRGSGSPGELFF. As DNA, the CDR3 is TGTGCCAGCAGCCCCCGAGGTAGCGGGAGTCCCGGGGAGCTGTTTTTT.

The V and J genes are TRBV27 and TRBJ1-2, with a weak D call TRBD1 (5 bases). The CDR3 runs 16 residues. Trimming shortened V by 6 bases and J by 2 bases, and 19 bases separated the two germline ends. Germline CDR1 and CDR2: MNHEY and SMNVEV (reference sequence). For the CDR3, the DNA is TGTGCCAGCAGCCCCCTGGCTTCAGGGAAAAACTATGGCTACACCTTC. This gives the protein CASSPLASGKNYGYTF.

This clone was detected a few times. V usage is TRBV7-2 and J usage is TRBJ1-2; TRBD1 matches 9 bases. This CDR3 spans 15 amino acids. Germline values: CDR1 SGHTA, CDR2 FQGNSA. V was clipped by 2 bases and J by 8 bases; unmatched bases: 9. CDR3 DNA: TGTGCCAGCAGCTTAAATCCGGGACAGGGCCGAGGCTACACCTTC. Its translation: CASSLNPGQGRGYTF.

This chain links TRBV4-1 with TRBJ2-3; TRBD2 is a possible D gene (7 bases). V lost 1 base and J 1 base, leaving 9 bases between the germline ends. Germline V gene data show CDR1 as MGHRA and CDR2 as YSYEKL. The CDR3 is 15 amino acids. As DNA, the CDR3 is TGCGCCAGCAGCCAAGTCGGGGGGCGCACAGATACGCAGTATTTT. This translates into CASSQVGGRTDTQYF.

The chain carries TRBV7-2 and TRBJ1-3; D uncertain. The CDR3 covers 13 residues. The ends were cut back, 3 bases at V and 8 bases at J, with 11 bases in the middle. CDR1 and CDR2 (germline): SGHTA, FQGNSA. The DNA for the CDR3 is TGTGCCAGCAGCTTGATGGGGAGAGACACCATATATTTT. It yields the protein CASSLMGRDTIYF.

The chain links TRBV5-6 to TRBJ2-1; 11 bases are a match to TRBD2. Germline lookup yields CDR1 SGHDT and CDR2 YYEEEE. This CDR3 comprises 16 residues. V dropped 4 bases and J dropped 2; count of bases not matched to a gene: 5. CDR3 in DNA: TGTGCCAGCAGCGGGGGACTAGCGGAGACCTACAATGAGCAGTTCTTC. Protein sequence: CASSGGLAETYNEQFF.

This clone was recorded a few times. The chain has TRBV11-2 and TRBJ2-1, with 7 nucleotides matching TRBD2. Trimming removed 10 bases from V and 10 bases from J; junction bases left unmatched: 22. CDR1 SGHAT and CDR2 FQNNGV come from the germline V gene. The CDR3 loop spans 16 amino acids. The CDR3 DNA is TGTGCCACCAATTCTCGGGGGGAGATAGCCCCGTGCGAGCAGTTCTTC. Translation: CATNSRGEIAPCEQFF. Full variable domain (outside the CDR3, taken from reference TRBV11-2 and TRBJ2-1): EAGVAQSPRYKIIEKRQSVAFWCNPISGHATLYWYQQILGQGPKLLIQFQNNGVVDDSQLPKDRFSAERLKGVDSTLKIQPAKLEDSAVYLCATNSRGEIAPCEQFFGPGTRLTVL.

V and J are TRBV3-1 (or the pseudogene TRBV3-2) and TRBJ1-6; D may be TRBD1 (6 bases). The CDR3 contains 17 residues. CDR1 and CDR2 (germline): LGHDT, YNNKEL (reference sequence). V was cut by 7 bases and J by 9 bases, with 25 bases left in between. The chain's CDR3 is CASTLTRRDIHPSPLHF. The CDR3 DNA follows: TGTGCCAGCACCCTAACTCGCCGGGACATTCACCCTTCACCCCTCCACTTT.

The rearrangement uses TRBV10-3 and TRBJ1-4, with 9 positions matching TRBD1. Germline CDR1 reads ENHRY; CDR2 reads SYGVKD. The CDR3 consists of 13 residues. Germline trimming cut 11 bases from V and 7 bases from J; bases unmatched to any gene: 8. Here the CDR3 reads CAVQGAPVEKLFF. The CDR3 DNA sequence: TGTGCCGTACAGGGGGCGCCGGTTGAAAAACTGTTTTTT.

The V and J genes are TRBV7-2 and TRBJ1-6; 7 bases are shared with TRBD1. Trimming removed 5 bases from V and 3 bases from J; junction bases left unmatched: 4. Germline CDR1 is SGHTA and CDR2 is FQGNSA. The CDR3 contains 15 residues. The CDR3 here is CASSPGGGYNSPLHF. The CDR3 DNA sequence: TGTGCCAGCAGCCCAGGGGGTGGCTATAATTCACCCCTCCACTTT.

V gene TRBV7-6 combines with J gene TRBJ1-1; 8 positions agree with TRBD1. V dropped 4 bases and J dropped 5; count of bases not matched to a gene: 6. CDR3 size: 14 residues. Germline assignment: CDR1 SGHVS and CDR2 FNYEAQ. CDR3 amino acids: CASSSGDRRTEAFF. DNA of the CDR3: TGTGCCAGCAGCTCGGGGGACAGGCGTACTGAAGCTTTCTTT.

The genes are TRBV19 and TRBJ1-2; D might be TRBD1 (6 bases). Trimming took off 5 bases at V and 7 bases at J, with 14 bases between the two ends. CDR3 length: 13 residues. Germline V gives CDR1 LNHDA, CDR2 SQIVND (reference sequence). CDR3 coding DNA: TGTGCCAGTAGTCCTACAGGGAGGGCTGGCTACACCTTC. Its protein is CASSPTGRAGYTF. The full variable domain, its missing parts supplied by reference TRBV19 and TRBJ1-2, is DGGITQSPKYLFRKEGQNVTLSCEQNLNHDAMYWYRQDPGQGLRLIYYSQIVNDFQKGDIAEGYSVSREKKESFPLTVTSAQKNPTAFYLCASSPTGRAGYTFGSGTRLTVV.

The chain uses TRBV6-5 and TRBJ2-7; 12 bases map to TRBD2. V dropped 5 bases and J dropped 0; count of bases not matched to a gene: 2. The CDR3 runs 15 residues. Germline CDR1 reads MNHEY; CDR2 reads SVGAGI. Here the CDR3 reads CASSRLAGASYEQYF. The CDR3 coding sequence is TGTGCCAGCAGTCGACTAGCGGGGGCCTCCTACGAGCAGTACTTC.

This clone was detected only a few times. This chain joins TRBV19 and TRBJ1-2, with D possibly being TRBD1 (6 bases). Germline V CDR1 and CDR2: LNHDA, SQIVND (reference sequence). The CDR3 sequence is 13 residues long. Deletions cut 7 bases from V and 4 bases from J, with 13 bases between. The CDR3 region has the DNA TGTGCCAGTAAAGTCCAGGGGAGCTATGGCTACACCTTC. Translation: CASKVQGSYGYTF.

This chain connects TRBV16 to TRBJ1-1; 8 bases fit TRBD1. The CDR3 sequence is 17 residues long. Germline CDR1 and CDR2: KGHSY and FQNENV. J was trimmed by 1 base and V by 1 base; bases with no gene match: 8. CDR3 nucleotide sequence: TGTGCCAGCAGCCAATTAGGGACAGGCAAGAGGAACACTGAAGCTTTCTTT. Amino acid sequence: CASSQLGTGKRNTEAFF.

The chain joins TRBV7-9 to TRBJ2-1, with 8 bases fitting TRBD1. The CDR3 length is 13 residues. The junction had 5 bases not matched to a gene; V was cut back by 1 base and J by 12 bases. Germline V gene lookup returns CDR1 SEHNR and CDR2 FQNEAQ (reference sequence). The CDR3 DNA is TGTGCCAGCAGCTTAGATGGGACAGGCCGGCAGTTCTTC. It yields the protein CASSLDGTGRQFF.

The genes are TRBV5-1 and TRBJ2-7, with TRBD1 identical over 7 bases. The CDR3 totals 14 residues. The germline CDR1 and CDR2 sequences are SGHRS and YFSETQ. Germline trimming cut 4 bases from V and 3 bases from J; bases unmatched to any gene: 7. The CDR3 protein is CASSPGTAYYEQYF. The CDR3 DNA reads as TGCGCCAGCAGCCCCGGGACAGCTTACTACGAGCAGTACTTC.

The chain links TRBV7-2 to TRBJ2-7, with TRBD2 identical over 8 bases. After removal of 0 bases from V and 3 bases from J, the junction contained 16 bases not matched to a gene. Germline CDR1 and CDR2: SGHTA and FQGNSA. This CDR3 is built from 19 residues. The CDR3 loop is CASSLAGTRKFPRFYEQYF. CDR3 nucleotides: TGTGCCAGCAGCTTAGCCGGGACTAGAAAATTCCCTCGGTTCTACGAGCAGTACTTC.

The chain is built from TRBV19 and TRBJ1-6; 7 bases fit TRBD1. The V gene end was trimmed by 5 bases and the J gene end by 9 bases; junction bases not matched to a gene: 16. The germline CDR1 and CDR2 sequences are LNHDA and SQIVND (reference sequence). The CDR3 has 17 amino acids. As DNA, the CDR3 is TGTGCCAGTAGTCCGACCCTTCCGGGACAGTTCTTTTCACCCCTCCACTTT. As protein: CASSPTLPGQFFSPLHF.

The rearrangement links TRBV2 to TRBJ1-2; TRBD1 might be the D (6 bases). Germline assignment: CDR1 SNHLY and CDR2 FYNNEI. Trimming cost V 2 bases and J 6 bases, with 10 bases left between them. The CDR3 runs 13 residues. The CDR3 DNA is TGTGCCAGCAGTGAACGGGGGGCTCATGGCTACACCTTC. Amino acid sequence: CASSERGAHGYTF.

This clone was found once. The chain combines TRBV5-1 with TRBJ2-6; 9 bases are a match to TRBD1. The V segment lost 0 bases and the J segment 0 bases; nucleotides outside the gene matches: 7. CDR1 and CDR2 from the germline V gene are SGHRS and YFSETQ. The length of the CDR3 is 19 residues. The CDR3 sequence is CASSLVEQGAPSGANVLTF. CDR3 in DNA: TGCGCCAGCAGCTTGGTTGAACAGGGGGCTCCCTCTGGGGCCAACGTCCTGACTTTC. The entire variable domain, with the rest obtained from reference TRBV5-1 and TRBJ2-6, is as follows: KAGVTQTPRYLIKTRGQQVTLSCSPISGHRSVSWYQQTPGQGLQFLFEYFSETQRNKGNFPGRFSGRQFSNSRSEMNVSTLELGDSALYLCASSLVEQGAPSGANVLTFGAGSRLTVL.